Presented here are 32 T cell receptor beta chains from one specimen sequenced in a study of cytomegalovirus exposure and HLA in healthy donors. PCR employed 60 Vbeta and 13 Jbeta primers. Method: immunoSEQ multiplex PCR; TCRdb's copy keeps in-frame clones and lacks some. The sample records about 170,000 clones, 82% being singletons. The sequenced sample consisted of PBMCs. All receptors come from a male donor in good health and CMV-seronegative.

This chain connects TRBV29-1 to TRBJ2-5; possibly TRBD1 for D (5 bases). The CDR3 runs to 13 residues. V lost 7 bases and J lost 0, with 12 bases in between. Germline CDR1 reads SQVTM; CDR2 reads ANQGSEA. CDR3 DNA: TGCAGCGCCCGGACACAGTACCAAGAGACCCAGTACTTC. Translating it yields CSARTQYQETQYF.

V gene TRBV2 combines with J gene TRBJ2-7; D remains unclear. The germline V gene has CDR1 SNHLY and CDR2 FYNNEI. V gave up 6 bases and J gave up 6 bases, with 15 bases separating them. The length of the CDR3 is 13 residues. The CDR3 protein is CASSEPPSAEQYF. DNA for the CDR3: TGTGCCAGCAGCGAGCCCCCTAGTGCCGAGCAGTACTTC.

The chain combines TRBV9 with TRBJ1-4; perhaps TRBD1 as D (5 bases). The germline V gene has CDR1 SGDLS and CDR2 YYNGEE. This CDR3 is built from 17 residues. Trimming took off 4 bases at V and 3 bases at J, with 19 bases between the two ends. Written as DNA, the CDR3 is TGTGCCAGCAGCTCCGGCGGGGGGTTTGCGGCTAATGAAAAACTGTTTTTT. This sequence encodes CASSSGGGFAANEKLFF.

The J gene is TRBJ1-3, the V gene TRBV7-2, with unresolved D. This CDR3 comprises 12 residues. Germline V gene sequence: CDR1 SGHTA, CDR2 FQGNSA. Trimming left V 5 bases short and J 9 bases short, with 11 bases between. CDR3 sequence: CASSLTYSTIYF. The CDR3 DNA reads TGTGCCAGCAGCCTCACCTATTCCACCATATATTTT.

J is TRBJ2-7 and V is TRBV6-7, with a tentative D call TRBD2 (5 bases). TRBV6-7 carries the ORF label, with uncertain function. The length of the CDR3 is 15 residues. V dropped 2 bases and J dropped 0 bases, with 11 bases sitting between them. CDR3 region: CASSYPPDYSYEQYF. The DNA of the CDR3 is TGTGCCAGCAGTTACCCCCCTGACTACTCCTACGAGCAGTACTTC.

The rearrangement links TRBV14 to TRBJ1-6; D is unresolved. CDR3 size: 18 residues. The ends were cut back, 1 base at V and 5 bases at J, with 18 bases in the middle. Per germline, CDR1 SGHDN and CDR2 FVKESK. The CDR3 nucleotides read TGTGCCAGCAGCCAAGGAATCCAATACGGTTCCCATAATTCACCCCTCCACTTT. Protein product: CASSQGIQYGSHNSPLHF.

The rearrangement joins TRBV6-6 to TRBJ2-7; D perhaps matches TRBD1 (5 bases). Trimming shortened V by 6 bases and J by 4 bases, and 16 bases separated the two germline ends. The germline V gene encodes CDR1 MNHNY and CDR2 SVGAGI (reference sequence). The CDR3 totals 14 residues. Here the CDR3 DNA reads TGTGCCAGCAGCTGGGCCCTAAGGACATACGAGCAGTACTTC. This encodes CASSWALRTYEQYF.

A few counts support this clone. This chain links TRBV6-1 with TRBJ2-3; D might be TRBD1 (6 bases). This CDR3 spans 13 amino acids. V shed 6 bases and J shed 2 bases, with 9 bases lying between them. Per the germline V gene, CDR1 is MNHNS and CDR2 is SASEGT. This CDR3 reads CASRGQITDTQYF. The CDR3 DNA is TGTGCCAGCAGGGGACAAATCACAGATACGCAGTATTTT.

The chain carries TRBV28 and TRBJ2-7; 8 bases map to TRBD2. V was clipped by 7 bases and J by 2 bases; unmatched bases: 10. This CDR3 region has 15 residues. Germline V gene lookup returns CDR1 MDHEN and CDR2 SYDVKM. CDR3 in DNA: TGTGCCAGCATTTCGGGGGGGGTCGATGCCTACGAGCAGTACTTC. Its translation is CASISGGVDAYEQYF.

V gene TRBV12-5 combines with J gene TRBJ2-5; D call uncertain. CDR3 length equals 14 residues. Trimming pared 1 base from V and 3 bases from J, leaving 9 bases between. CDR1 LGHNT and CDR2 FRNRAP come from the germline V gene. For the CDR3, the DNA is TGTGCTAGTGGTTTGGACAGTGGAAAAGAGACCCAGTACTTC. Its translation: CASGLDSGKETQYF.

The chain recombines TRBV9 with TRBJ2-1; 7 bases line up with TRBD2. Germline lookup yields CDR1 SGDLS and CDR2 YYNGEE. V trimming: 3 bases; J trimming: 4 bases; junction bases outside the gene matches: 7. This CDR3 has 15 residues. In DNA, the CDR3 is TGTGCCAGCAGCGCTGGGCTAGCGGATTACAATGAGCAGTTCTTC. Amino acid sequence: CASSAGLADYNEQFF.

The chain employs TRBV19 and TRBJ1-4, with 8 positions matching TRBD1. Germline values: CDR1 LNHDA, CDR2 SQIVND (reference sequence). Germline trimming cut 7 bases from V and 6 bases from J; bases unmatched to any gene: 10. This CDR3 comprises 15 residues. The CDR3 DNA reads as TGTGCCAGTAATAAGCAGGGGGCGAAGCATGAAAAACTGTTTTTT. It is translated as CASNKQGAKHEKLFF.

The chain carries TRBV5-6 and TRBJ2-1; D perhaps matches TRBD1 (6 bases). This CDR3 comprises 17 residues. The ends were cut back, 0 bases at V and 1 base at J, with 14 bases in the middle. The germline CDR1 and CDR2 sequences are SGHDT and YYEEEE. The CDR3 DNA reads TGTGCCAGCAGCTTGGCCATTGGGGGCCCTTCCTACAATGAGCAGTTCTTC. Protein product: CASSLAIGGPSYNEQFF.

CDR3 sequence: CASSMLAGELFF. CDR3 DNA: TGTGCCAGCAGCATGTTAGCGGGGGAGCTGTTTTTT. This chain links TRBV7-2 with TRBJ2-2, with D tentatively TRBD2 (5 bases). Germline V gives CDR1 SGHTA, CDR2 FQGNSA. V lost 5 bases and J 8 bases, leaving 9 bases between the germline ends. The CDR3 covers 12 residues.

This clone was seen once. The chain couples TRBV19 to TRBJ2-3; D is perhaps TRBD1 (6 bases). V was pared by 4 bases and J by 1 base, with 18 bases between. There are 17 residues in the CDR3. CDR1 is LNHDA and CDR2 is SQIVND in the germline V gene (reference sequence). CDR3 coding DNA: TGTGCCAGTAGTACCAGCAGACAGGCGGGCGGCACAGATACGCAGTATTTT. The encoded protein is CASSTSRQAGGTDTQYF.

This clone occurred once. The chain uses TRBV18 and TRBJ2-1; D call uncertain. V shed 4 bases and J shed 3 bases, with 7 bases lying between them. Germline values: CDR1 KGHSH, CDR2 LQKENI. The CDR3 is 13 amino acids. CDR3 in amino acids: CASSQNNYNEQFF. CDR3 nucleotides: TGTGCCAGCTCACAAAATAACTACAATGAGCAGTTCTTC.

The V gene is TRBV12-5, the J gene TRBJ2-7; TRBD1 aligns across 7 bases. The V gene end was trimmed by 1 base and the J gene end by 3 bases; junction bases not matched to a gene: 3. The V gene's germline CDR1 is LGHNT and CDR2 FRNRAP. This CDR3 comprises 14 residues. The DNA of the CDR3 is TGTGCTAGTGGTTTGGGACAGGGTAGCTACGAGCAGTACTTC. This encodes CASGLGQGSYEQYF.

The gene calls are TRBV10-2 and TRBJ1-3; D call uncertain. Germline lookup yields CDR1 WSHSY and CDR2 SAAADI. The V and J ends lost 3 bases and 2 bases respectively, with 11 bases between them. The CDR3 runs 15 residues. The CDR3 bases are TGCGCCAGCAGTGACCCGCCGGGGACTGGAAACACCATATATTTT. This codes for CASSDPPGTGNTIYF.

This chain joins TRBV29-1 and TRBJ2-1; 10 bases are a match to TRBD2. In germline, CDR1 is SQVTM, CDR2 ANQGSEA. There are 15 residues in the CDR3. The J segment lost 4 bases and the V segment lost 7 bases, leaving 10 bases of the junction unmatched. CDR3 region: CSGRQGLAPYNEQFF. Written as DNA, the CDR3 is TGCAGCGGTCGACAGGGACTAGCGCCATACAATGAGCAGTTCTTC.

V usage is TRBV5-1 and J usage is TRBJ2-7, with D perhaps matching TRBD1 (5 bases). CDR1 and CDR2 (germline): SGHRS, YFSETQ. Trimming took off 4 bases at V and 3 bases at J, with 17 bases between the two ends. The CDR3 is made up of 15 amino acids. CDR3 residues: CASSLQPAGIYEQYF. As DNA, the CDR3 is TGCGCCAGCAGCCTCCAACCCGCAGGGATCTACGAGCAGTACTTC.

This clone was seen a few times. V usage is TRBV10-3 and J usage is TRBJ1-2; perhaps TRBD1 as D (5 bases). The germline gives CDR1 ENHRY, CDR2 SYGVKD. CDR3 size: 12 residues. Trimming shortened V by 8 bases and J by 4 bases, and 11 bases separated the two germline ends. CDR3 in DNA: TGTGCCATCTTGGACACCGCCTATGGCTACACCTTC. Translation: CAILDTAYGYTF.

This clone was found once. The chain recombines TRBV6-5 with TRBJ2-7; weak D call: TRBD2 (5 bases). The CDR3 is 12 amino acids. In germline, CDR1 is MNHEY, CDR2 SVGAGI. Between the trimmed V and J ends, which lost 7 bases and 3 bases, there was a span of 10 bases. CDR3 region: CASTNSVYEQYF. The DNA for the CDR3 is TGTGCCAGCACCAATAGCGTCTACGAGCAGTACTTC.

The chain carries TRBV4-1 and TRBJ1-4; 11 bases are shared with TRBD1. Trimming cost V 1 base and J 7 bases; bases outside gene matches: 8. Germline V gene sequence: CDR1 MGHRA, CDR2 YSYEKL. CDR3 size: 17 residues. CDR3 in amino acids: CASSQGYGGTGGEKLFF. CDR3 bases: TGCGCCAGCAGCCAAGGATACGGGGGGACAGGGGGTGAAAAACTGTTTTTT.

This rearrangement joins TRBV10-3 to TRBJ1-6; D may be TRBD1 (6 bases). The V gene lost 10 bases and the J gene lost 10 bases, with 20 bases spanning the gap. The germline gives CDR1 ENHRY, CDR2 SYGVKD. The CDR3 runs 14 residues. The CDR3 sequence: CATRDTANSSPLHF. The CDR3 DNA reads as TGTGCCACCAGGGACACCGCGAATTCCTCACCCCTCCACTTT.

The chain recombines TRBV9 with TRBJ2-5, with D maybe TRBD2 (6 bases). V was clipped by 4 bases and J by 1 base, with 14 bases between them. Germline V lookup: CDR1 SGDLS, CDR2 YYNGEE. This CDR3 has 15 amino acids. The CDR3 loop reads CASSNSPGLQETQYF. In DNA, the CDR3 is TGTGCCAGCAGCAACTCACCGGGACTCCAAGAGACCCAGTACTTC.

CDR3 nucleotide sequence: TGTGCCAGCAGCCCTAGGACAGTTGCCAATCAGCCCCAGCATTTT. This translates into CASSPRTVANQPQHF. The chain is built from TRBV6-5 and TRBJ1-5, with D possibly matching TRBD1 (6 bases). Per the germline V gene, CDR1 is MNHEY and CDR2 is SVGAGI. V dropped 6 bases and J dropped 3 bases, with 15 bases sitting between them. The CDR3 contains 15 residues.

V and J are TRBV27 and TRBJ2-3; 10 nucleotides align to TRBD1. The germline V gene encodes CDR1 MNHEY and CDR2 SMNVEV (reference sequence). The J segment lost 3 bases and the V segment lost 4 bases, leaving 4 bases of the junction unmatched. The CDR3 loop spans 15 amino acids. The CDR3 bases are TGTGCCAGCAGTTCCGACAGGGGGCGAACAGATACGCAGTATTTT. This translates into CASSSDRGRTDTQYF.

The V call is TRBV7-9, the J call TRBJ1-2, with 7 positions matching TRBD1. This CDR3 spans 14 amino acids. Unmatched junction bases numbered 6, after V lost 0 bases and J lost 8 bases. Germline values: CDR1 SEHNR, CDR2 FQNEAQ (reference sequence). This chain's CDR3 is CASSLAGGAEGYTF. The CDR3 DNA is TGTGCCAGCAGCTTAGCAGGGGGCGCTGAGGGCTACACCTTC.

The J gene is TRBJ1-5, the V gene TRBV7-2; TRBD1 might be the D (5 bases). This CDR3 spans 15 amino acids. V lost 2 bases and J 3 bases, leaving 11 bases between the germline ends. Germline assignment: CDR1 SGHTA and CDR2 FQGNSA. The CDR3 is CASSLLAGNNQPQHF. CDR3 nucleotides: TGTGCCAGCAGCTTACTCGCAGGGAACAATCAGCCCCAGCATTTT.

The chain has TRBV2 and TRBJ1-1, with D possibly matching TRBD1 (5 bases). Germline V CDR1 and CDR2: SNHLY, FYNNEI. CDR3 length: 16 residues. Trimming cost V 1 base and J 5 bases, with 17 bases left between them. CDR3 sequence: CASSEVGGRRGTEAFF. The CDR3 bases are TGTGCCAGCAGTGAAGTGGGGGGGAGGAGGGGAACTGAAGCTTTCTTT.

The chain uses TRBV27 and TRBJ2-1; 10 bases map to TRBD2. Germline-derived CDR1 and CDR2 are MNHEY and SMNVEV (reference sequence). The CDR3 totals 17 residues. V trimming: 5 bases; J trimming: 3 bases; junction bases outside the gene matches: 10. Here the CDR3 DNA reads TGTGCCAGCAGTGCCCTCGTACAGCGGGGGGGCTACAATGAGCAGTTCTTC. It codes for CASSALVQRGGYNEQFF.

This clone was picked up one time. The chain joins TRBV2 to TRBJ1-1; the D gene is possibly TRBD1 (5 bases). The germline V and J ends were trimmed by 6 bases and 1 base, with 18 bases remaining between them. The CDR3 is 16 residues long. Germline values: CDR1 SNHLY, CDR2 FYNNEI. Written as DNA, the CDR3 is TGTGCCAGCAGCGAATCTTGGGCAGGGAAGAACACTGAAGCTTTCTTT. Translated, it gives CASSESWAGKNTEAFF.